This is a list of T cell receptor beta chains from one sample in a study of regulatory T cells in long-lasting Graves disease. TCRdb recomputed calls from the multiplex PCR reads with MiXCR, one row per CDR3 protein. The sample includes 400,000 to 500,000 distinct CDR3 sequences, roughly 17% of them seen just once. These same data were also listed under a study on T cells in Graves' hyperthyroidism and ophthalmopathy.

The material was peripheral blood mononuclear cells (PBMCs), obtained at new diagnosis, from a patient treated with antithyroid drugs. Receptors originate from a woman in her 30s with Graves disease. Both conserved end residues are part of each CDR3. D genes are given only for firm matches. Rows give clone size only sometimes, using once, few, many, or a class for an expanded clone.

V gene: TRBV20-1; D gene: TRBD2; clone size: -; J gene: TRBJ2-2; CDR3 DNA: TGCAGTGCTAGAGGGGGGACTAGGAACACCGGGGAGCTGTTTTTT; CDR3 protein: CSARGGTRNTGELFF
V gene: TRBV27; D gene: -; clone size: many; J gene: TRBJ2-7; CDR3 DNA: TGTGCCAGCAGTTTGTTCCCGGGTTGGTCCTACGAGCAGTACTTC; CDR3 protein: CASSLFPGWSYEQYF
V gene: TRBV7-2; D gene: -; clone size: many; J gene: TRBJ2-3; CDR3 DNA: TGTGCCAGCAACCTCGGGGTAGCAGACACAGATACGCAGTATTTT; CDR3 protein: CASNLGVADTDTQYF
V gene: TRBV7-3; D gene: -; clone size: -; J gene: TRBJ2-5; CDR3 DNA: TGTGCCAGCGCCTGGAAGGGCGGTAAAGAGACCCAGTACTTC; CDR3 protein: CASAWKGGKETQYF
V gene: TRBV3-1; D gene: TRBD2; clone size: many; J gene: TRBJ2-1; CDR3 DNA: TGTGCCAGCAGCCAAGGGCCTGCGGGAGGGCTCGATGAGCAGTTCTTC; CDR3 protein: CASSQGPAGGLDEQFF
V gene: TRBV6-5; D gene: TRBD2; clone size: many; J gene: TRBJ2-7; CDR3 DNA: TGTGCCAGCAGTTACTCAGGACTAGCGGGAGGCCCTAATTACGAGCAGTACTTC; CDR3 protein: CASSYSGLAGGPNYEQYF
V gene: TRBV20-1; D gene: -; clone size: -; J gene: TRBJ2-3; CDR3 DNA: TGCAGTGCTATGGACCAGGCGGATACGCAGTATTTT; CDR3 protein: CSAMDQADTQYF
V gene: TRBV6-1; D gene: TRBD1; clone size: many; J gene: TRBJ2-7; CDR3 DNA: TGTGCCAGCAGTGGGGACAGGGGGCGCGACGAGCAGTACTTC; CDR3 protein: CASSGDRGRDEQYF
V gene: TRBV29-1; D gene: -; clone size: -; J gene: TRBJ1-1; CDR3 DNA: TGCAGCGTTGATGGGGGAGAGAACACTGAAGCTTTCTTT; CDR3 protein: CSVDGGENTEAFF
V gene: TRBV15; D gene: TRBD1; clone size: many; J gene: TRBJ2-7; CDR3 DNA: TGTGCCACCAGCAGCGTCGGGACAGGGGTCCCCTACGAGCAGTACTTC; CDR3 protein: CATSSVGTGVPYEQYF
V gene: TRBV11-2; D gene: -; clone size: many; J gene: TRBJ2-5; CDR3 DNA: TGTGCCAGCAGCCACATTCTTAATTTCCAAGAGACCCAGTACTTC; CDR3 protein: CASSHILNFQETQYF
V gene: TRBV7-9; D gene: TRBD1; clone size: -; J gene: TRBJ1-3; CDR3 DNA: TGTGCCAGCAGCAGCCGGCTGAGGACAGGGGCGCTACCTGACTCTGGAAACACCATATATTTT; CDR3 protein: CASSSRLRTGALPDSGNTIYF
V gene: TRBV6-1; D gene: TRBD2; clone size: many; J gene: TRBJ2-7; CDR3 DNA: TGTGCCAGCTCGACTAGCGGGAGTGTCTACGAGCAGTACTTC; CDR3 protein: CASSTSGSVYEQYF
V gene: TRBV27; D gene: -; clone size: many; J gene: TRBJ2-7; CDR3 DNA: TGTGCCAGCAGTCCCACTACCGAGGTCGAGCAGTACTTC; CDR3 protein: CASSPTTEVEQYF
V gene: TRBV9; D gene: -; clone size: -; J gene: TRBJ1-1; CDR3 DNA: TGTGCCAGCAGCGCTTTCTCAGAGAACACTGAAGCTTTCTTT; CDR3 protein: CASSAFSENTEAFF
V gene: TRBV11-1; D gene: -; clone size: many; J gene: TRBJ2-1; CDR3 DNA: TGTGCCAGCAGCCCAACCCAAGGACATGTAACCGGGACTGCCTACAATGAGCAGTTCTTC; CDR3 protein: CASSPTQGHVTGTAYNEQFF
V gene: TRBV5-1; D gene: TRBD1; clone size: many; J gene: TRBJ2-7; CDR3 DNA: TGCGCCAGCAGCCCAAACAGGGGGTCCAACGAGCAGTACTTC; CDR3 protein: CASSPNRGSNEQYF
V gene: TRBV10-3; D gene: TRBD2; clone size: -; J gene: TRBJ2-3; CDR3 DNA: TGTGCCAGCCGGACTAGCGGGAGAGCAGATACGCAGTATTTT; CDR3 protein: CASRTSGRADTQYF
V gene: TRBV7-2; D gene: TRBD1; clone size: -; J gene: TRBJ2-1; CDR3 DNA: TGTGCCAGCAGCTTAGTAGGGACAGGGGTGATCAATGAGCAGTTCTTC; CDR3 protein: CASSLVGTGVINEQFF
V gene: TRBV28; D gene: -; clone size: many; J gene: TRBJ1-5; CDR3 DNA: TGTGCCAGCAATAGGACGGGTCCAGGGCAGCCCCAGCATTTT; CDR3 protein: CASNRTGPGQPQHF
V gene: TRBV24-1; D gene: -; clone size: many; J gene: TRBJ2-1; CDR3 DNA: TGTGCCACCAGTGAGGGGGACCACAATGAGCAGTTCTTC; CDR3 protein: CATSEGDHNEQFF
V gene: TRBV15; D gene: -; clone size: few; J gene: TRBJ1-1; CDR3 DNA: TGTGCCACCAGCAGACACCTCGGAGGGGTGAACACTGAAGCTTTCTTT; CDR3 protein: CATSRHLGGVNTEAFF
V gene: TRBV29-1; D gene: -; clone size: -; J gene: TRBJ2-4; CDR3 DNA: TGCAGCGTTGGGGGGATACAGGGTCGGTACGGGGACATTCAGTACTTC; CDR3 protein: CSVGGIQGRYGDIQYF
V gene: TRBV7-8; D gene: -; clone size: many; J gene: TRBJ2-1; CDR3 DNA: TGTGCCAGCAGCCAAGATAGAGGGAATTACAATGAGCAGTTCTTC; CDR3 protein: CASSQDRGNYNEQFF
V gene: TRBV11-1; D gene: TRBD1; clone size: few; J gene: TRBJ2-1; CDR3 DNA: TGTGCCAGCAGCTCGAAGCACGGGACAGGCTACAATGAGCAGTTCTTC; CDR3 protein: CASSSKHGTGYNEQFF